In its sample, the clone carrying this T cell receptor beta chain was seen many times. The data belong to a study of CD8 T cells in ankylosing spondylitis. TCRdb re-analysed the 5' RACE reads in MiXCR, keeping a single row per CDR3 protein. The data hold 30,000 or so distinct CDR3 sequences, with nearly 5.5% observed a single time. This TCR was recovered from a female donor with ankylosing spondylitis or in good health (not recorded which). What was sequenced was blood, either unsorted or a sorted T cell fraction (not recorded which).

The CDR3 region has the DNA TGTGCCAGCAGCGTAGGACAGGGTGCTCTCACCGGGGAGCTGTTTTTT. It specifies CASSVGQGALTGELFF. This rearrangement joins TRBV9 to TRBJ2-2; TRBD1 matches at 7 bases. CDR1 and CDR2 (germline): SGDLS, YYNGEE. J gave up 4 bases and V 0 bases, and 6 bases lay outside the gene matches. The CDR3 contains 16 residues. Looking up the rest from reference TRBV9 and TRBJ2-2 gives the full variable domain: DSGVTQTPKHLITATGQRVTLRCSPRSGDLSVYWYQQSLDQGLQFLIQYYNGEERAKGNILERFSAQQFPDLHSELNLSSLELGDSALYFCASSVGQGALTGELFFGEGSRLTVL.